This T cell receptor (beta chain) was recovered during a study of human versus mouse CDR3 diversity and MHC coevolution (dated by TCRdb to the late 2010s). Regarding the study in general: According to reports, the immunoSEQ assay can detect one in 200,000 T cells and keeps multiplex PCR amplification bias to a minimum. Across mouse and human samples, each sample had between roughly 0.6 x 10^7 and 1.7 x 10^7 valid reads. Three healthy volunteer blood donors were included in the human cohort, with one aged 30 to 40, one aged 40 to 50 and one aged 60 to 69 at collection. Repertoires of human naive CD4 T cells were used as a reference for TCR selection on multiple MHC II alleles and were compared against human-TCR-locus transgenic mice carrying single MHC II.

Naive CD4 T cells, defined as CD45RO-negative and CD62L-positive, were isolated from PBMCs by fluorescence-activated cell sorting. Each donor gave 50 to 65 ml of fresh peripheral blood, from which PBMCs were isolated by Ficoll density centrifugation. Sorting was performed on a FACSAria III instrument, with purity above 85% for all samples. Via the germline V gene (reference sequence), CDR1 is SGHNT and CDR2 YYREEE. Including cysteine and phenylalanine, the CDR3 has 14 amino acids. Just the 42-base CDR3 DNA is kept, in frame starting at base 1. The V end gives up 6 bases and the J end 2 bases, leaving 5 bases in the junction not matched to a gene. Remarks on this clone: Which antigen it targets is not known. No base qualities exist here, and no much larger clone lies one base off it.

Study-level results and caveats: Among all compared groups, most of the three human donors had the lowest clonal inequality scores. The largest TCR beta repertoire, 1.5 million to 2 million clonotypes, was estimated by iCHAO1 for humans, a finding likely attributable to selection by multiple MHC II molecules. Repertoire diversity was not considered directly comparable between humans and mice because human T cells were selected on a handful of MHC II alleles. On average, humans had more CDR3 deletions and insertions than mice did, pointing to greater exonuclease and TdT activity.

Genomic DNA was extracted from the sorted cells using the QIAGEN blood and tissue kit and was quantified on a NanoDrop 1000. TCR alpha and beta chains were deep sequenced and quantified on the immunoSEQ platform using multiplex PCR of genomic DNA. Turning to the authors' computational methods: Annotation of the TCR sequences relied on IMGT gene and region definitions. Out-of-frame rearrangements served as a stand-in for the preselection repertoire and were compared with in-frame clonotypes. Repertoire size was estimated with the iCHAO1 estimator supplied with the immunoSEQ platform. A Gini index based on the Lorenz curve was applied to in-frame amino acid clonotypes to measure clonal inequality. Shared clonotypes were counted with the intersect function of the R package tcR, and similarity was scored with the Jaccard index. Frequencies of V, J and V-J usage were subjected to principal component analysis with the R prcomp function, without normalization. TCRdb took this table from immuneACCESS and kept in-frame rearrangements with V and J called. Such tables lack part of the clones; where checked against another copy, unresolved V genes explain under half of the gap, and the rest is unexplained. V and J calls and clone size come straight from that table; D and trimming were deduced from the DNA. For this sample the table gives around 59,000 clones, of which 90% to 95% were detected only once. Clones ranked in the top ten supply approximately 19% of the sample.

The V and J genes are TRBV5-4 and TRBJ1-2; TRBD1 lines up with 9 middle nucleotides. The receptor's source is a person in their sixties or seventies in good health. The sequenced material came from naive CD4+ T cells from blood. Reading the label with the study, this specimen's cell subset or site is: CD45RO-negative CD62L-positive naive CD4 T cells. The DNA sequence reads TGTGCCAGCACGGACAGGGGACGGAACTATGGCTACACCTTC. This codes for CASTDRGRNYGYTF.